These T cell receptor beta chains were read from a single sample in a study of a mutant IDH1 vaccine in newly diagnosed glioma. Libraries were prepared by immunoSEQ multiplex PCR; TCRdb keeps only in-frame clonotypes and omits some of them. The sample lists about 38,000 clones, 80% to 95% occurring once. The specimen comprised PBMCs, sampled from a glioma patient treated with radiotherapy, temozolomide or both. These receptors were collected from a young man with glioma. Each CDR3 is given with its conserved first and last residue. The D gene is left open where the match is weak. Size values are once, few and many counts, or a class for expanded clones, and some rows have none.

v_gene	j_gene	d_gene	abundance	CDR3nt	CDR3aa
TRBV4-1	TRBJ2-3	TRBD1	-	TGCGCCAGCAGCCAAACAGGGGGCCGGCGAGATACGCAGTATTTT	CASSQTGGRRDTQYF
TRBV7-2	TRBJ2-1	TRBD2	-	TGTGCCAGCAGCCAACTAGCGGGTGAGCAGTTCTTC	CASSQLAGEQFF
TRBV4-3	TRBJ1-2	-	once	TGCGCCAGCAGCCAAGACCGGCGCTTCGGTGGCTATGGCTACACCTTC	CASSQDRRFGGYGYTF
TRBV5-1	TRBJ2-2	TRBD1	-	TGCGCCAGCAGCTTGGTGGAATTGGGACAGCCTAACACCGGGGAGCTGTTTTTT	CASSLVELGQPNTGELFF
TRBV9	TRBJ2-5	TRBD2	-	TGTGCCAGCAGCGTAGCGACTAGCGGGAGGGAAGGGACCCAGTACTTC	CASSVATSGREGTQYF
TRBV6-5	TRBJ2-5	TRBD2	-	TGTGCCAGCAGTTCCTGGGGGAGGGCCGTGGAGACCCAGTACTTC	CASSSWGRAVETQYF
TRBV4-2	TRBJ1-6	-	-	TGTGCCAGCAGCCAGGGACGGACCAGCTCCTATAATTCACCCCTCCACTTT	CASSQGRTSSYNSPLHF
TRBV7-2	TRBJ2-3	-	few	TGTGCCAGCAGCTTAGCCCCCGGCGCACATACGCAGTATTTT	CASSLAPGAHTQYF
TRBV10-3	TRBJ1-2	TRBD1	-	TGTGCCATCAGTCCGGGACAGGGGGCTCGGGGGTACACCTTC	CAISPGQGARGYTF
TRBV4-2	TRBJ1-2	-	-	TGTGCCAGCAGCCAAGACGCGCGGGGTAACTATGGCTACACCTTC	CASSQDARGNYGYTF
TRBV6-5	TRBJ1-5	-	-	TGTGCCAGCAGTTACTCGGTTGTCGGGCCCCAGCATTTT	CASSYSVVGPQHF
TRBV18	TRBJ2-1	-	once	TGTGCCAGCTCACCCACAGAGGCCTACAATGAGCAGTTCTTC	CASSPTEAYNEQFF
TRBV9	TRBJ2-5	TRBD2	-	TGTGCCAGCAGCGTCTCAGCGGGAGGGCGGGAGACCCAGTACTTC	CASSVSAGGRETQYF
TRBV4-3	TRBJ2-7	TRBD2	once	TGCGCCAGCAGCCAAGATCGGCGACTAGCCCAAGGGGCTATGTACTTC	CASSQDRRLAQGAMYF
TRBV4-1	TRBJ2-3	TRBD1	-	TGCGCCAGCAGCCGAGACATCCTAAAGACAGGGGATAGAACAGATACGCAGTATTTT	CASSRDILKTGDRTDTQYF
TRBV9	TRBJ1-2	-	-	TGTGCCAGCAGCGGTATCTACTATGGCTACACCTTC	CASSGIYYGYTF
TRBV30	TRBJ1-5	TRBD1	-	TGTGCCTGGGCCGGACAGGAAGGTCGGGCCCAGCATTTT	CAWAGQEGRAQHF
TRBV7-9	TRBJ1-2	-	-	TGTGCCAGCAGCTTAGTAGAGGGGGGCATTTATGGCTACACCTTC	CASSLVEGGIYGYTF
TRBV11-1	TRBJ1-2	TRBD1	-	TGTGCCAGCAGCTTAGGCGGGACAGGCGGCTACACCTTC	CASSLGGTGGYTF
TRBV27	TRBJ1-1	-	-	TGTGCCAGCATGAGAGGGACCACTGAAGCTTTCTTT	CASMRGTTEAFF
TRBV4-1	TRBJ1-3	-	-	TGCGCCAGCAGCCAACCGGGAGTTAGAGGAAACACCATATATTTT	CASSQPGVRGNTIYF
TRBV6-5	TRBJ2-1	TRBD2	-	TGTGCCAGCAGTTACCCGGGACTAGCGTTCAATGAGCAGTTCTTC	CASSYPGLAFNEQFF
TRBV5-1	TRBJ1-1	-	-	TGCGCCAGCAGCGCGGGACCTGGGGACACTGAAGCTTTCTTT	CASSAGPGDTEAFF
TRBV7-9	TRBJ2-5	-	-	TGTGCCAGCAGCTTTGGTGACAGGCAAGAGACCCAGTACTTC	CASSFGDRQETQYF
TRBV6-6	TRBJ2-1	-	once	TGTGCCAGCAGTGACCGACCGGATGAGCAGTTCTTC	CASSDRPDEQFF
TRBV28	TRBJ2-1	TRBD2	-	TGTGCCAGCAGTCCAGCCCTAGCGGGGTACAATGAGCAGTTCTTC	CASSPALAGYNEQFF
TRBV14	TRBJ2-1	-	-	TGTGCCAGCAGCCAAGGACTAAACTTCTACAATGAGCAGTTCTTC	CASSQGLNFYNEQFF
TRBV5-4	TRBJ2-5	-	-	TGTGCCAGCAGCTTGGCGGGTACGAGGATGGTAGAGACCCAGTACTTC	CASSLAGTRMVETQYF
TRBV7-9	TRBJ1-2	-	once	TGTGCCAGCAGCTTAGTAGCAGCCTACTATGGCTACACCTTC	CASSLVAAYYGYTF
TRBV19	TRBJ2-5	-	-	TGTGCCAGTAGTATAACTTCCGGGAGTCAAGAGACCCAGTACTTC	CASSITSGSQETQYF
TRBV4-3	TRBJ2-1	-	-	TGCGCCAGCAGCCAGGACCCGGGTTACTACAATGAGCAGTTCTTC	CASSQDPGYYNEQFF
TRBV25-1	TRBJ1-3	-	-	TGTGCCAGCAGCCGTTTCTCGACAGTTGGAAACACCATATATTTT	CASSRFSTVGNTIYF
TRBV30	TRBJ1-1	-	once	TGTGCCTGGAGTGTAGAGCGGATGAACACTGAAGCTTTCTTT	CAWSVERMNTEAFF
TRBV5-4	TRBJ2-3	TRBD2	-	TGTGCCAGCAGCTCGGGACTAGCGGCCCACACAGATACGCAGTATTTT	CASSSGLAAHTDTQYF
TRBV27	TRBJ2-5	TRBD2	-	TGTGCCAGCAGTTCCGGACTAGTCCTAGAGACCCAGTACTTC	CASSSGLVLETQYF
TRBV10-3	TRBJ1-2	TRBD1	-	TGTGCCATGGGTACAGGGGACGGCTACACCTTC	CAMGTGDGYTF
TRBV19	TRBJ1-5	-	-	TGTGCCAGTAGTATTTGGGGGGAACGGACTCAGCCCCAGCATTTT	CASSIWGERTQPQHF
TRBV7-2	TRBJ2-3	-	-	TGTGCCAGCAGCTTGGGGGCGGGTCGCACAGATACGCAGTATTTT	CASSLGAGRTDTQYF
TRBV5-5	TRBJ1-3	-	-	TGTGCCAGCAGCTTGACTTTAGGCTATGGAAACACCATATATTTT	CASSLTLGYGNTIYF
TRBV19	TRBJ2-1	TRBD2	-	TGTGCCAGTACCACGACTAGCGGGAGATACAATGAGCAGTTCTTC	CASTTTSGRYNEQFF
TRBV27	TRBJ1-1	-	-	TGTGCCAGCAGCCCCTCGGTTAGGGGCACTGAAGCTTTCTTT	CASSPSVRGTEAFF
TRBV30	TRBJ2-7	TRBD1	-	TGTGCCTGGAGTAGTACCGGGACAGTGTCCTACGAGCAGTACTTC	CAWSSTGTVSYEQYF
TRBV7-9	TRBJ1-5	TRBD1	-	TGTGCCAGCAGCTATTGGACAGGCCACCAGCATTTT	CASSYWTGHQHF
TRBV30	TRBJ1-1	-	-	TGTGCCTGGAGTCCTACCCGGGGGACGGGGCGCGCCACTGAAGCTTTCTTT	CAWSPTRGTGRATEAFF
TRBV30	TRBJ1-5	TRBD1	-	TGTGCCTGGAGTGTACATTTGGACAGGGGGTACAATCAGCCCCAGCATTTT	CAWSVHLDRGYNQPQHF
TRBV30	TRBJ1-1	TRBD1	-	TGTGCCTGGAGTCCGCTCGGGGACAGGATGAACACTGAAGCTTTCTTT	CAWSPLGDRMNTEAFF
TRBV9	TRBJ2-7	-	-	TGTGCCAGCAGCGGAGAACCGGGACATTTCTACGAGCAGTACTTC	CASSGEPGHFYEQYF
TRBV2	TRBJ1-1	TRBD1	-	TGTGCCAGCAGCCCACAGACAGGGCCTAACACTGAAGCTTTCTTT	CASSPQTGPNTEAFF
TRBV6-5	TRBJ2-5	-	-	TGTGCCAGCAGTTACTCCCCGGCGGGGAGCAGAGAGACCCAGTACTTC	CASSYSPAGSRETQYF
TRBV18	TRBJ2-2	TRBD1	-	TGTGCCAGCTCACTACTCGGACAGGGGGCCACCGGGGAGCTGTTTTTT	CASSLLGQGATGELFF
TRBV19	TRBJ1-2	-	-	TGTGCCAGTAGTGATACAGAATGGGGGTTGGACTATGGCTACACCTTC	CASSDTEWGLDYGYTF
TRBV25-1	TRBJ2-1	-	-	TGTGCCAGCAGTGAGGGTAGTGATTCGCAGTTCTTC	CASSEGSDSQFF